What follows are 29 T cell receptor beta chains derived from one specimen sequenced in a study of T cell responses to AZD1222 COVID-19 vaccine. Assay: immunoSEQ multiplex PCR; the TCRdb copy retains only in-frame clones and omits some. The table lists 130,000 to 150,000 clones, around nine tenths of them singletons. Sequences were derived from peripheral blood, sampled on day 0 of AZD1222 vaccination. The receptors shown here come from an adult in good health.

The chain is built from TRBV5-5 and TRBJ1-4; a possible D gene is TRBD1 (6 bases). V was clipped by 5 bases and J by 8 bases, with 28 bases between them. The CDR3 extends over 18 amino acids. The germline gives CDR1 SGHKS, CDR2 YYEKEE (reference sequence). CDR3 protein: CASSPRLAGVSLVEKLFF. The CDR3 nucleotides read TGTGCCAGCAGTCCGCGTCTGGCAGGGGTTTCTTTGGTAGAAAAACTGTTTTTT.

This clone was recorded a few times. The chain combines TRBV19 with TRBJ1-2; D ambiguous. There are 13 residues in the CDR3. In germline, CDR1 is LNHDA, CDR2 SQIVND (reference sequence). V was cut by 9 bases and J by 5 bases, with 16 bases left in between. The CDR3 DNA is TGTGCCAGCAACGCTTCACCTGTTTATGGCTACACCTTC. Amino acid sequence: CASNASPVYGYTF.

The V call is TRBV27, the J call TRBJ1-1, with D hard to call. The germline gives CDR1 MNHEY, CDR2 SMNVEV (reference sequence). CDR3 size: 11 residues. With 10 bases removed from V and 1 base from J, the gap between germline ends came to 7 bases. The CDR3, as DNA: TGTGCCACCCAGACGAACACTGAAGCTTTCTTT. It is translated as CATQTNTEAFF.

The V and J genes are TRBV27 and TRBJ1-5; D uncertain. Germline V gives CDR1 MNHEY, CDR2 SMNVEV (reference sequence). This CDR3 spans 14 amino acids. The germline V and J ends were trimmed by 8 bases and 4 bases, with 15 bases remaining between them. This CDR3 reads CASRRWGSNQPQHF. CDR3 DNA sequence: TGTGCCAGCCGTCGTTGGGGTTCTAATCAGCCCCAGCATTTT.

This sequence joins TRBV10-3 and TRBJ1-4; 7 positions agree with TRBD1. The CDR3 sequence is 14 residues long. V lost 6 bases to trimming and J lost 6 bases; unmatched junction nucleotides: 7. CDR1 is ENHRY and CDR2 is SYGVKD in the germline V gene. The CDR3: CAISSTGNDEKLFF. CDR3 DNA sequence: TGTGCCATCAGCTCGACAGGGAATGATGAAAAACTGTTTTTT.

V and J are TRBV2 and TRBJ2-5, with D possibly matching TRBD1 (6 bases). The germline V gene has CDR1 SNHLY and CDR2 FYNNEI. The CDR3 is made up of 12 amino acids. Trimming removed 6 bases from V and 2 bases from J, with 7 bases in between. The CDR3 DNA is TGTGCCAGCAGGGACAGACAAGAGACCCAGTACTTC. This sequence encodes CASRDRQETQYF.

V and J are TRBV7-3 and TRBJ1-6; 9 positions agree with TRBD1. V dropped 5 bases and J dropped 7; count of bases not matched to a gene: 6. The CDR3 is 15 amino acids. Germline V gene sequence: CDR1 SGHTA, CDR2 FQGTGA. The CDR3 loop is CASSTGQGHNSPLHF. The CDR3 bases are TGTGCCAGCAGCACTGGACAGGGGCACAATTCACCCCTCCACTTT.

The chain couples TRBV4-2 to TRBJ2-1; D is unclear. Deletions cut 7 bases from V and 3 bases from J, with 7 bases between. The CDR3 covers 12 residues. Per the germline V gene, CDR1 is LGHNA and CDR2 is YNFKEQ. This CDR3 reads CASNTDYNEQFF. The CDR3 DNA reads TGTGCCAGCAATACAGACTACAATGAGCAGTTCTTC.

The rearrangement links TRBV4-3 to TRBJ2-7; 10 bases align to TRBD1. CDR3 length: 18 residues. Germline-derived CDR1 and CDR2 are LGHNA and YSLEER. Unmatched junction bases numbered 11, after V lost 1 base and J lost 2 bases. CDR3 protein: CASSQVGATGTGAYEQYF. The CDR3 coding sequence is TGCGCCAGCAGCCAAGTCGGGGCCACCGGGACAGGGGCCTACGAGCAGTACTTC.

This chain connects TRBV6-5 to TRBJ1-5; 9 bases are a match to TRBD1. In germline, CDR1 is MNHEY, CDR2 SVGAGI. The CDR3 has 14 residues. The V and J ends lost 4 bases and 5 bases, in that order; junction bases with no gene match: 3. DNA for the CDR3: TGTGCCAGCAGTTGGGACAGGGAGGATCAGCCCCAGCATTTT. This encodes CASSWDREDQPQHF.

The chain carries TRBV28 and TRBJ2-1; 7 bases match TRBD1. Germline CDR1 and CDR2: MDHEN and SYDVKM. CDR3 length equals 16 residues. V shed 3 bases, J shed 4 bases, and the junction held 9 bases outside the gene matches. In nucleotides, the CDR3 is TGTGCCAGCAGTTTCACGAGAGGGGGCCGATACAATGAGCAGTTCTTC. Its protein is CASSFTRGGRYNEQFF.

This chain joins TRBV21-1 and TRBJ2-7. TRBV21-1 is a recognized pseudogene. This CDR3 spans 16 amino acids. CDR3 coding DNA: TGTGCCAGCAGTAAATCGGCGGACTGGGGGACCTACGAGCAGTACTTC. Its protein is CASSKSADWGTYEQYF.

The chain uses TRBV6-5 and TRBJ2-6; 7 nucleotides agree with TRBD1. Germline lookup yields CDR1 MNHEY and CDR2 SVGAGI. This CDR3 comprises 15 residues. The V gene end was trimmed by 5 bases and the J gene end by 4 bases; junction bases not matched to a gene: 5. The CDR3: CASSTRGQGANVLTF. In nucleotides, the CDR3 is TGTGCCAGCAGTACAAGGGGACAGGGGGCCAACGTCCTGACTTTC.

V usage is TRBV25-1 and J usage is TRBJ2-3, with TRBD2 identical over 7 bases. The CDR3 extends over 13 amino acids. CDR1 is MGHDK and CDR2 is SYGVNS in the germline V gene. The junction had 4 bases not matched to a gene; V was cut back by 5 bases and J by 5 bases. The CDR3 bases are TGTGCCAGCAGTATGATAGCGGGAGATACGCAGTATTTT. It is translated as CASSMIAGDTQYF.

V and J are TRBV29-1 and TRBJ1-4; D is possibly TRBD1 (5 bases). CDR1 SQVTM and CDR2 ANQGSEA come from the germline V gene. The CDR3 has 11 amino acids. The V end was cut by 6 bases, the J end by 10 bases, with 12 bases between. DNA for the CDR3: TGCAGCGTGGGCTTAGGGGTAAAACTGTTTTTT. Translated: CSVGLGVKLFF.

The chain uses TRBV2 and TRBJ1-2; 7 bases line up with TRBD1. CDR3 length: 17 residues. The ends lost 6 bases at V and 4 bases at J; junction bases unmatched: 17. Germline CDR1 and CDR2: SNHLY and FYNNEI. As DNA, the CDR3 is TGTGCCAGCAGCCCCGAAGGGTTCAGGGGGTTAGCCTATGGCTACACCTTC. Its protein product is CASSPEGFRGLAYGYTF.

The CDR3 is CASSPLGWGEKLFF. CDR3 nucleotide sequence: TGCGCCAGCAGCCCTTTGGGGTGGGGTGAAAAACTGTTTTTT. The V call is TRBV4-3, the J call TRBJ1-4; D is unclear. Germline V lookup: CDR1 LGHNA, CDR2 YSLEER. The V end was cut by 4 bases, the J end by 7 bases, with 13 bases between. There are 14 residues in the CDR3.

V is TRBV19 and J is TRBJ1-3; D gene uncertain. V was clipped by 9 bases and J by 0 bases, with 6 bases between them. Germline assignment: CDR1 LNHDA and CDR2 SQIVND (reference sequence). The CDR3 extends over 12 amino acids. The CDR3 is CASRISGNTIYF. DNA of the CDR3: TGTGCCAGCAGGATCTCTGGAAACACCATATATTTT.

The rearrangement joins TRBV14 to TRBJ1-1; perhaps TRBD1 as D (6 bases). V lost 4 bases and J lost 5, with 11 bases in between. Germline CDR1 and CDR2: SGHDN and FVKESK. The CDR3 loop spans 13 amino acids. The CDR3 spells CASSLQGTTEAFF. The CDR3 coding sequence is TGTGCCAGCAGCCTCCAGGGGACGACTGAAGCTTTCTTT.

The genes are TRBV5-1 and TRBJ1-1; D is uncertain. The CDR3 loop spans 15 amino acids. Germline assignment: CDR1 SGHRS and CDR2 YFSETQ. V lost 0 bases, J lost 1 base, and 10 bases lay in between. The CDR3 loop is CASSLAGQRNTEAFF. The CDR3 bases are TGCGCCAGCAGCTTGGCCGGGCAGCGGAACACTGAAGCTTTCTTT.

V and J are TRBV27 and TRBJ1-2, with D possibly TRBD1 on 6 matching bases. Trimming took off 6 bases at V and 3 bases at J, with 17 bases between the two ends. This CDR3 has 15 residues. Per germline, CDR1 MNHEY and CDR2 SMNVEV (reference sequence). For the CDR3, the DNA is TGTGCCAGCAGCGAGACCCGAACAGGGTACTATGGCTACACCTTC. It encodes CASSETRTGYYGYTF.

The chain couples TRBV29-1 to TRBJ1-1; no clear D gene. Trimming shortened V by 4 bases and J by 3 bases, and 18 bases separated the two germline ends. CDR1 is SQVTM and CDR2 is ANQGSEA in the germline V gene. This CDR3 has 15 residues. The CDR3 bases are TGCAGCGTTGTATCCTCTCCCCTGGTGGACACTGAAGCTTTCTTT. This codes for CSVVSSPLVDTEAFF. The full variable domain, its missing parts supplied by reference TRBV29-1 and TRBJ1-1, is SAVISQKPSRDICQRGTSLTIQCQVDSQVTMMFWYRQQPGQSLTLIATANQGSEATYESGFVIDKFPISRPNLTFSTLTVSNMSPEDSSIYLCSVVSSPLVDTEAFFGQGTRLTVV.

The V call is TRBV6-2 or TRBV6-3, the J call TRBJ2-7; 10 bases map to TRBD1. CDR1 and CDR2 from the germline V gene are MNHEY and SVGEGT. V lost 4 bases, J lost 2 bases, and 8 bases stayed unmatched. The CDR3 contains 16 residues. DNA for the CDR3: TGTGCCAGCAGTTCCCACCGGACAGGGGGTCCCTACGAGCAGTACTTC. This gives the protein CASSSHRTGGPYEQYF.

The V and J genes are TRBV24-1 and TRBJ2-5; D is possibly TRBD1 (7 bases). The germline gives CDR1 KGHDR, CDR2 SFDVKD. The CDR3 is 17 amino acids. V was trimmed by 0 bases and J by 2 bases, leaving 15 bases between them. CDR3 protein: CATSDLMRDSIQETQYF. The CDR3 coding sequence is TGTGCCACCAGTGATTTGATGCGGGACAGCATACAAGAGACCCAGTACTTC.

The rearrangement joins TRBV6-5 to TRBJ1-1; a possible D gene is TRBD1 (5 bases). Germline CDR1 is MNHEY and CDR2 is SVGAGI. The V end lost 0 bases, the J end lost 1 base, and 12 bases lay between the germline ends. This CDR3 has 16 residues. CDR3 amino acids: CASSYSNAGPNTEAFF. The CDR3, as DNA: TGTGCCAGCAGTTACTCGAATGCAGGGCCGAACACTGAAGCTTTCTTT.

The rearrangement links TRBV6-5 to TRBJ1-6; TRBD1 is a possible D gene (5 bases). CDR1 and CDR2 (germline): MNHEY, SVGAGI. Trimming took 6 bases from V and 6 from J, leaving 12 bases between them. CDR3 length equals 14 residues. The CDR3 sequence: CASRTIRGNSPLHF. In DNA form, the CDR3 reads TGTGCCAGCAGAACTATTAGGGGTAATTCACCCCTCCACTTT.

The CDR3 loop reads CASRKTDINSPLHF. CDR3 bases: TGTGCCAGCAGAAAGACGGACATTAATTCACCCCTCCACTTT. This rearrangement joins TRBV6-4 to TRBJ1-6; tentatively, D is TRBD1 (5 bases). The CDR3 length is 14 residues. Germline CDR1 reads MRHNA; CDR2 reads SNTAGT. V gave up 6 bases and J gave up 6 bases, with 12 bases separating them.

The CDR3 is CASSDLGSSYEQYF. The DNA of the CDR3 is TGTGCCAGCTCCGACCTCGGGAGCTCCTACGAGCAGTACTTC. V usage is TRBV6-5 and J usage is TRBJ2-7, with D perhaps TRBD2 (6 bases). CDR3 size: 14 residues. The V gene's germline CDR1 is MNHEY and CDR2 SVGAGI. The V end was cut by 8 bases, the J end by 0 bases, with 14 bases between.

As DNA, the CDR3 is TGTGCCAGCAGTGGGGGACAGATGACAACTAATGAAAAACTGTTTTTT. Translated, it gives CASSGGQMTTNEKLFF. The rearrangement joins TRBV5-5 to TRBJ1-4, with TRBD1 matching over 7 bases. Germline V lookup: CDR1 SGHKS, CDR2 YYEKEE (reference sequence). The ends lost 5 bases at V and 0 bases at J; junction bases unmatched: 7. The CDR3 is made up of 16 amino acids. The whole variable domain, remainder taken from reference TRBV5-5 and TRBJ1-4, is DAGVTQSPTHLIKTRGQQVTLRCSPISGHKSVSWYQQVLGQGPQFIFQYYEKEERGRGNFPDRFSARQFPNYSSELNVNALLLGDSALYLCASSGGQMTTNEKLFFGSGTQLSVL.